This T cell receptor (beta chain) derives from a study of sequential checkpoint blockade in melanoma. Study as a whole: Each arm's sequence ended with maintenance nivolumab.

The CDR3 is 17 amino acids. CDR1 is SGHRS and CDR2 is YFSETQ in the germline V gene. The V end lost 0 bases, the J end lost 4 bases, and 18 bases lay between the germline ends. Treatment specified: randomized to nivolumab then ipilimumab (arm A) or the reverse (arm B). Produced via immunoSEQ multiplex PCR; TCRdb's table is partial and in-frame only. The sample shows roughly 9,000 clones, about 26% of them seen only once. This TCR was sampled from a human donor with melanoma. This chain joins TRBV5-1 and TRBJ2-3, with D perhaps given as TRBD1 or TRBD2 (5 bases each). The material was tumor tissue (inferred from file names), obtained from a patient given nivolumab and ipilimumab in sequence. The CDR3 DNA reads as TGCGCCAGCAGCTTGGGACGAGGGGCCAGGGAACCAGATACGCAGTATTTT. Its protein is CASSLGRGAREPDTQYF. The full variable domain, with the rest looked up from reference TRBV5-1 and TRBJ2-3, is KAGVTQTPRYLIKTRGQQVTLSCSPISGHRSVSWYQQTPGQGLQFLFEYFSETQRNKGNFPGRFSGRQFSNSRSEMNVSTLELGDSALYLCASSLGRGAREPDTQYFGPGTRLTVL.